This T cell receptor beta chain originates from a study of blood T cell repertoires in COVID-19. Across the whole study: The samples span acute and convalescent COVID-19 from the United States, Italy and Spain. T cells, B-cell-depleted T cells, or PBMCs provided the cDNA or gDNA that served as material.

The authors' processing: Estimation of nucleated cell counts was performed using reference gene primer amplification. The protocol was immunoSEQ multiplex PCR, while the TCRdb copy is restricted to in-frame clones and leaves out a portion. V, J and clone size derive from that table, while D and trimming were established from the DNA sequence. Among approximately 72,000 clones listed, roughly 83% were seen once. The CDR3 is made up of 13 amino acids. V was clipped by 3 bases and J by 7 bases, with 10 bases between them. Germline loops: CDR1 SGHTA, CDR2 FQGNSA. Material: peripheral blood. The sequence derives from a man aged 45-60 years with active COVID-19. V gene TRBV7-2 combines with J gene TRBJ1-5; D is uncertain. Here the CDR3 DNA reads TGTGCCAGCAGCTTCTCTGGGAGCCAGCCCCAGCATTTT. Its protein product is CASSFSGSQPQHF.